These T cell receptor beta chains were read from a single sample in a study of radiotherapy plus CTLA-4 blockade in lung cancer. Sequenced by immunoSEQ multiplex PCR; TCRdb stores in-frame clones only, minus some. There are roughly 32,000 clones in the sample; 81% occur only once, and around 24% lies in the top ten. The sequencing used peripheral blood, collected from a patient treated with radiotherapy plus ipilimumab. The source of these receptors is a human donor with non-small cell lung cancer that progressed on radiotherapy plus ipilimumab. Each CDR3 is given with its conserved first and last residue. The order of the fields is J gene, V gene, clone size, D gene, CDR3 protein, CDR3 DNA. A D gene is named only where the DNA matches it firmly. A clone size is listed for some rows: how often the clone was seen (once, few, many), or a class if it is expanded.

>TRBJ2-7|TRBV7-3|NA|NA
CASSLEASKQYF
TGTGCCAGCAGCTTAGAGGCCAGCAAGCAGTACTTC
>TRBJ1-1|TRBV19|NA|NA
CASSTGKWNTEAFF
TGTGCCAGTAGCACCGGGAAGTGGAACACTGAAGCTTTCTTT
>TRBJ1-5|TRBV19|few|NA
CASSIWTGVSNQPQHF
TGTGCCAGTAGTATATGGACCGGGGTTAGCAATCAGCCCCAGCATTTT
>TRBJ1-5|TRBV6-6|NA|NA
CASSSEASNQPQHF
TGTGCCAGCAGTTCGGAGGCAAGCAATCAGCCCCAGCATTTT
>TRBJ2-2|TRBV19|NA|TRBD2
CASSGTSGGTGELFF
TGTGCCAGTAGTGGGACTAGCGGGGGGACCGGGGAGCTGTTTTTT
>TRBJ1-2|TRBV5-4|NA|NA
CASSLIGTNGYTF
TGTGCCAGCAGCTTGATAGGGACAAATGGCTACACCTTC
>TRBJ1-2|TRBV10-3|few|NA
CAISTDRIGYTF
TGTGCCATCAGTACCGACAGGATCGGCTACACCTTC
>TRBJ2-3|TRBV7-2|NA|NA
CASSLAGTRGFTDTQYF
TGTGCCAGCAGCTTAGCAGGGACTCGCGGTTTCACAGATACGCAGTATTTT
>TRBJ1-2|TRBV28|NA|TRBD1
CASSLGDRDNGYTF
TGTGCCAGCAGCCTAGGGGACAGGGACAATGGCTACACCTTC
>TRBJ1-3|TRBV10-1|NA|NA
CARTASYSGNTIYF
TGCGCCAGGACAGCCAGCTACTCTGGAAACACCATATATTTT
>TRBJ2-3|TRBV9|NA|TRBD1
CASSWGQGSTDTQYF
TGTGCCAGCAGCTGGGGACAGGGGAGCACAGATACGCAGTATTTT
>TRBJ2-5|TRBV6-1|NA|TRBD2
CASSRQAGGETQYF
TGTGCCAGCAGTCGCCAGGCGGGGGGCGAGACCCAGTACTTC
>TRBJ1-5|TRBV7-2|NA|TRBD1
CASSRGQAGSNQPQHF
TGTGCCAGCAGCCGTGGACAGGCCGGGAGCAATCAGCCCCAGCATTTT
>TRBJ2-7|TRBV28|NA|NA
CASSLGYRGYEQYF
TGTGCCAGCAGTTTGGGGTATCGAGGGTACGAGCAGTACTTC
>TRBJ2-6|TRBV5-4|NA|TRBD2
CASSNGEGGRISGANVLTF
TGTGCCAGCAGTAACGGAGAGGGAGGGCGGATCTCTGGGGCCAACGTCCTGACTTTC
>TRBJ2-3|TRBV4-1|NA|NA
CASSQVGARTDTQYF
TGCGCCAGCAGCCAAGTAGGGGCTCGCACAGATACGCAGTATTTT
>TRBJ1-5|TRBV25-1|NA|NA
CASSEWGDSNQPQHF
TGTGCCAGCAGTGAATGGGGGGACAGCAATCAGCCCCAGCATTTT
>TRBJ2-6|TRBV19|NA|NA
CASSIDRASGANVLTF
TGTGCCAGTAGTATAGATCGAGCCTCTGGGGCCAACGTCCTGACTTTC
>TRBJ2-1|TRBV19|NA|TRBD2
CASKLSGGAYNEQFF
TGTGCCAGTAAGCTTAGCGGGGGGGCCTACAATGAGCAGTTCTTC
>TRBJ2-7|TRBV7-9|NA|TRBD2
CASSPRGGSYEQYF
TGTGCCAGCAGCCCACGGGGGGGCTCCTACGAGCAGTACTTC
>TRBJ1-6|TRBV5-1|NA|TRBD1
CASSPQGGNSPLHF
TGCGCCAGCAGCCCCCAGGGGGGCAATTCACCCCTCCACTTT